This T cell receptor beta chain comes out of a study of blood T cell repertoires in COVID-19. Background on the study: Samples came from the United States, Italy and Spain, spanning acute and convalescent COVID-19. Nucleic acid was either cDNA or gDNA, and it came from T cells, B-cell-depleted T cells, or PBMCs.

Original processing notes: Researchers report that nucleated cell counts were estimated from reference gene primer amplification. Sequenced by immunoSEQ multiplex PCR; TCRdb stores in-frame clones only, minus some. For V, J and clone size, that table is used; D and trimming come from the DNA. The sample holds about 180,000 clones, more than 85% seen once. Sequencing was carried out using peripheral blood. The source of this sequence is a woman aged 25 to 39 with active or convalescent COVID-19.

CDR3 nucleotides: TGTGCCAGCAGTACAGGCAATTCACCCCTCCACTTT. Translation: CASSTGNSPLHF. The V gene is TRBV12-3 or TRBV12-4, the J gene TRBJ1-6; TRBD1 is a possible D gene (5 bases). With 5 bases removed from V and 7 bases from J, the gap between germline ends came to 6 bases. This CDR3 is 12 amino acids long.